One sample yielded the 19 T cell receptor beta chains listed below, sequenced in a study of identical twins. Each CDR3 protein gets one entry after TCRdb re-called the 5' RACE reads with MiXCR. The table lists 400,000 to 500,000 distinct CDR3 sequences, about 18% of them singletons. The sequenced sample consisted of naive T cells sorted from blood. The origin of the receptors is a man aged 50 to 60 in good health.

This clonotype occurred a few times. V gene TRBV29-1 combines with J gene TRBJ1-2, with 8 bases fitting TRBD1. CDR1 is SQVTM, CDR2 ANQGSEA, per germline. V dropped 6 bases and J dropped 0; count of bases not matched to a gene: 9. The CDR3 sequence is 15 residues long. DNA of the CDR3: TGCAGCGTCACTCCAGGGGGCCACACTAACTATGGCTACACCTTC. Its translation: CSVTPGGHTNYGYTF.

The chain carries TRBV11-1 and TRBJ2-5, with 10 bases matching TRBD1. This CDR3 has 18 residues. The trim removed 1 base at V and 5 bases at J, leaving 13 bases unmatched. Germline loops: CDR1 SGHAT, CDR2 FQDESV (reference sequence). The DNA for the CDR3 is TGTGCCAGCAGCTTAGTCGGCTGGGGACAGGGGAACCCGGAGACCCAGTACTTC. It codes for CASSLVGWGQGNPETQYF.

This clonotype has a handful of counts. This chain joins TRBV12-3 or TRBV12-4 and TRBJ2-1; 7 nucleotides match TRBD2. This CDR3 comprises 15 residues. J was trimmed by 0 bases and V by 2 bases; bases with no gene match: 1. The CDR3 DNA sequence: TGTGCCAGCAGTTTATGGGAGGGCTCCTACAATGAGCAGTTCTTC. Amino acid sequence: CASSLWEGSYNEQFF.

This clonotype has a count of ten or more. This chain uses TRBV15 with TRBJ2-7; D is ambiguous. The V gene's germline CDR1 is LNHNV and CDR2 YYDKDF (reference sequence). This CDR3 spans 15 amino acids. V dropped 0 bases and J dropped 0 bases, with 9 bases sitting between them. The CDR3 is CATSRDYGGSYEQYF. The DNA of the CDR3 is TGTGCCACCAGCAGAGATTATGGCGGCTCCTACGAGCAGTACTTC.

This chain joins TRBV20-1 and TRBJ2-2, with 7 bases that match TRBD1. V lost 0 bases, J lost 5 bases, and 9 bases stayed unmatched. This CDR3 contains 16 residues. Germline V lookup: CDR1 DFQATT, CDR2 SNEGSKA (reference sequence). Here the CDR3 DNA reads TGCAGTGCTAGAGATCCATCCTACAGGGGAACCGGGGAGCTGTTTTTT. Protein: CSARDPSYRGTGELFF.

This clonotype was detected a few times. The chain combines TRBV20-1 with TRBJ2-3; D might be TRBD1 (6 bases). CDR3 length equals 17 residues. CDR1 is DFQATT and CDR2 is SNEGSKA in the germline V gene (reference sequence). The V end was cut by 8 bases, the J end by 0 bases, with 24 bases between. The CDR3 region is CSYLDRRSGSSTDTQYF. The CDR3 DNA reads as TGCAGTTATCTAGACAGGAGATCTGGGTCTAGCACAGATACGCAGTATTTT.

J is TRBJ1-2 and V is TRBV10-3; D possibly corresponds to TRBD1 (6 bases). Germline-derived CDR1 and CDR2 are ENHRY and SYGVKD. The V end was cut by 0 bases, the J end by 4 bases, with 15 bases between. CDR3 length: 16 amino acids. CDR3 in amino acids: CAISESRQGSAYGYTF. CDR3 sequence (DNA): TGTGCCATCAGTGAGTCGAGGCAGGGGTCCGCCTATGGCTACACCTTC.

In its sample, this clonotype was seen a few times. The V and J genes are TRBV4-1 and TRBJ2-4; possibly TRBD1 for D (5 bases). CDR1 MGHRA and CDR2 YSYEKL come from the germline V gene. Deletions cut 3 bases from V and 0 bases from J, with 12 bases between. CDR3 size: 16 residues. The CDR3: CASSQVQGLAKNIQYF. The CDR3 DNA is TGCGCCAGCAGCCAGGTTCAGGGTTTAGCCAAAAACATTCAGTACTTC.

This clonotype was seen only a few times. The genes are TRBV5-1 and TRBJ1-3, with D maybe TRBD1 (6 bases). This CDR3 is 15 amino acids long. Trimming removed 4 bases from V and 3 bases from J, with 14 bases in between. Germline lookup yields CDR1 SGHRS and CDR2 YFSETQ. This chain's CDR3 is CASSTTGSGGNTIYF. The CDR3 DNA reads as TGCGCCAGCAGCACCACAGGGTCTGGTGGAAACACCATATATTTT.

Only a few counts were recorded for this clonotype. DNA of the CDR3: TGTGCCAGCAGTGACCGGGGGACAGCCACTGAAGCTTTCTTT. Amino acid sequence: CASSDRGTATEAFF. The chain links TRBV25-1 to TRBJ1-1; 7 nucleotides match TRBD1. Per the germline V gene, CDR1 is MGHDK and CDR2 is SYGVNS. V lost 3 bases to trimming and J lost 4 bases; unmatched junction nucleotides: 5. The CDR3 consists of 14 residues.

The table lists this clonotype with many counts. The V gene is TRBV6-5, the J gene TRBJ2-2; a possible D gene is TRBD2 (5 bases). This CDR3 is 13 amino acids long. The germline V gene encodes CDR1 MNHEY and CDR2 SVGAGI. V was clipped by 11 bases and J by 5 bases, with 15 bases between them. CDR3 loop: CARGYYRTGELFF. The CDR3 nucleotides are TGTGCCCGCGGGTACTATCGAACCGGGGAGCTGTTTTTT.

The chain recombines TRBV29-1 with TRBJ1-2, with D uncertain. Germline V gives CDR1 SQVTM, CDR2 ANQGSEA. V was clipped by 6 bases and J by 4 bases, with 12 bases between them. The CDR3 sequence is 12 residues long. The CDR3 bases are TGCAGCGTCCCCGACACAGTCTATGGCTACACCTTC. Protein: CSVPDTVYGYTF. Full variable domain (missing parts from reference TRBV29-1 and TRBJ1-2): SAVISQKPSRDICQRGTSLTIQCQVDSQVTMMFWYRQQPGQSLTLIATANQGSEATYESGFVIDKFPISRPNLTFSTLTVSNMSPEDSSIYLCSVPDTVYGYTFGSGTRLTVV.

The V call is TRBV4-3, the J call TRBJ2-7; D unclear. The CDR3 has 15 residues. CDR1 is LGHNA, CDR2 YSLEER, per germline. The germline V and J ends were trimmed by 2 bases and 5 bases, with 16 bases remaining between them. CDR3 sequence: CASSQYSSRVHEQYF. CDR3 DNA: TGCGCCAGCAGCCAATATTCCAGTAGGGTCCACGAGCAGTACTTC.

The V and J genes are TRBV6-2 or TRBV6-3 and TRBJ1-2, with D unresolved. CDR3 length equals 12 residues. Trimming stripped 2 bases from V and 10 bases from J, with 11 bases between. Germline CDR1 MNHEY, CDR2 SVGEGT. CDR3 DNA: TGTGCCAGCAGTTACGGCGGGGATTACTACACCTTC. As protein: CASSYGGDYYTF.

The gene calls are TRBV12-3 or TRBV12-4 and TRBJ1-2; no firm D call. V gave up 2 bases and J gave up 5 bases, with 12 bases separating them. There are 14 residues in the CDR3. The CDR3, as DNA: TGTGCCAGCAGTTTAATTCCGGCGAGTTATGGCTACACCTTC. This translates into CASSLIPASYGYTF.

DNA of the CDR3: TGCAGCGTTGAAAATGGCGGGAACGAGCAGTACTTC. Translating it yields CSVENGGNEQYF. The chain joins TRBV29-1 to TRBJ2-7; TRBD2 is a possible D gene (6 bases). V was clipped by 2 bases and J by 5 bases, with 10 bases between them. The CDR3 totals 12 residues. Per germline, CDR1 SQVTM and CDR2 ANQGSEA.

This clonotype was detected many times. The V call is TRBV12-3 or TRBV12-4, the J call TRBJ2-1; 10 bases align to TRBD1. The CDR3 is 15 residues long. V lost 5 bases and J lost 6; bases outside the gene matches: 7. The CDR3 DNA reads as TGTGCCAGCAGTCAAGGGACAGGGGTATCCAATGAGCAGTTCTTC. It specifies CASSQGTGVSNEQFF.

This clonotype was seen a handful of times. V gene TRBV7-2 combines with J gene TRBJ2-7; the D is unclear. Per the germline V gene, CDR1 is SGHTA and CDR2 is FQGNSA. The CDR3 sequence is 15 residues long. Between the trimmed V and J ends, which lost 5 bases and 0 bases, there was a span of 14 bases. CDR3 DNA: TGTGCCAGCAGCGTTGCCTGGACGCCCTCCTACGAGCAGTACTTC. It specifies CASSVAWTPSYEQYF. The full variable domain, with the rest looked up from reference TRBV7-2 and TRBJ2-7, is GAGVSQSPSNKVTEKGKDVELRCDPISGHTALYWYRQSLGQGLEFLIYFQGNSAPDKSGLPSDRFSAERTGGSVSTLTIQRTQQEDSAVYLCASSVAWTPSYEQYFGPGTRLTVT.

This clonotype was observed at least ten times. The V call is TRBV18, the J call TRBJ2-1; TRBD2 matches 12 bases. From germline, CDR1 is KGHSH and CDR2 LQKENI. This CDR3 spans 20 amino acids. V lost 4 bases, J lost 2 bases, and 15 bases stayed unmatched. CDR3 nucleotides: TGTGCCAGCTCACTCATGTTTCTAGCGGGGGGGCTTAGCCCCTACAATGAGCAGTTCTTC. It codes for CASSLMFLAGGLSPYNEQFF.